This T cell receptor (beta chain) was obtained from a study of OX40 agonist ivuxolimab in advanced cancers. Study overall: Dose-escalation patients had hepatocellular carcinoma, melanoma, renal cell or head and neck cancer.

This CDR3 has 15 amino acids. Germline values: CDR1 GTSNPN, CDR2 SVGIG (reference sequence). The V and J ends lost 0 bases and 7 bases, in that order; junction bases with no gene match: 8. Method: immunoSEQ multiplex PCR; TCRdb's copy keeps in-frame clones and lacks some. In the table there are tens of thousands of clones, approximately 87% of which are singletons. The sample consisted of CD4+ or CD8+ T cells sorted from blood, taken in a trial of the OX40 agonist ivuxolimab. V is TRBV30 and J is TRBJ1-3; 8 bases line up with TRBD1. This receptor was taken from an adult with an advanced solid tumor such as melanoma, head and neck, liver or kidney cancer. CDR3 protein: CAWSVGDRQFNTIYF. CDR3 in DNA: TGTGCCTGGAGTGTAGGGGACAGGCAATTCAACACCATATATTTT.